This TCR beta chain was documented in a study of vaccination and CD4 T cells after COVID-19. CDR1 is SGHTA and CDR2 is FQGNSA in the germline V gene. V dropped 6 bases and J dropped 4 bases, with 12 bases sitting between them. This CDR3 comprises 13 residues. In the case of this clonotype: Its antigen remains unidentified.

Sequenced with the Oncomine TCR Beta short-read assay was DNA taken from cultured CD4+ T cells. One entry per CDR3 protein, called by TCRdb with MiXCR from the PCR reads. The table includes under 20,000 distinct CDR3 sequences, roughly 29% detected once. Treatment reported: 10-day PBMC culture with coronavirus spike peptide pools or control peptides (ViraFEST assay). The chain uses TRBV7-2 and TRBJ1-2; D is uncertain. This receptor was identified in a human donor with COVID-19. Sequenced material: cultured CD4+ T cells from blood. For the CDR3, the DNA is TGTGCCAGCAGTTCTAGGGAGGTCTATGGCTACACCTTC. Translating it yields CASSSREVYGYTF.